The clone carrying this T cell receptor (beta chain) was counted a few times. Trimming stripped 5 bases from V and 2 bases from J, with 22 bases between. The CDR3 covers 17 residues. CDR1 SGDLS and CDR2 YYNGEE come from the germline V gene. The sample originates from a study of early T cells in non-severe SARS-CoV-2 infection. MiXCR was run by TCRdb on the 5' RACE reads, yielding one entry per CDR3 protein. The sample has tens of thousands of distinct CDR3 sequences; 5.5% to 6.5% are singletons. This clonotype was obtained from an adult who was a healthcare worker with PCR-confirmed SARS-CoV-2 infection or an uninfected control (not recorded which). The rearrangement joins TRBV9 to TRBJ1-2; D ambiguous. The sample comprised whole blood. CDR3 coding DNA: TGTGCCAGCAGTAGGGCAAGAGGCAGCCTGGGGAACTATGGCTACACCTTC. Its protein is CASSRARGSLGNYGYTF.